Following are 22 T cell receptor beta chains from one sample sequenced in a study of CD8 T cells in ankylosing spondylitis. From the 5' RACE reads, TCRdb called clonotypes with MiXCR, one entry per CDR3 protein. The sample has under 200,000 distinct CDR3 sequences; 11% are singletons. Sequenced: blood, either unsorted or a sorted T cell fraction (not recorded which). These receptors originate from a male donor with ankylosing spondylitis or in good health (not recorded which).

This clonotype was recorded at least ten times. This chain links TRBV10-2 with TRBJ1-2; the D is unclear. Germline V gene sequence: CDR1 WSHSY, CDR2 SAAADI. The CDR3 extends over 13 amino acids. The V gene lost 0 bases and the J gene lost 5 bases, with 7 bases spanning the gap. The CDR3 nucleotides are TGCGCCAGCAGTGAGTCACATCAATATGGCTACACCTTC. Translating it yields CASSESHQYGYTF.

The chain has TRBV5-1 and TRBJ2-5, with a tentative D call TRBD1 (5 bases). The germline V gene has CDR1 SGHRS and CDR2 YFSETQ. This CDR3 is 13 amino acids long. Trimming removed 3 bases from V and 3 bases from J, with 9 bases in between. CDR3 nucleotide sequence: TGCGCCAGCAGCTCGCTCAGGGAAGAGACCCAGTACTTC. This codes for CASSSLREETQYF.

The J gene is TRBJ2-7, the V gene TRBV5-1, with 10 bases aligning to TRBD1. Trimming removed 2 bases from V and 6 bases from J; junction bases left unmatched: 5. Looked up from germline, CDR1 is SGHRS and CDR2 is YFSETQ. There are 14 residues in the CDR3. Here the CDR3 DNA reads TGCGCCAGCAGCTTAAGACAGGGGGCCAGCGAGCAGTACTTC. Its translation: CASSLRQGASEQYF.

In this sample, this clonotype turned up many times. The chain combines TRBV5-1 with TRBJ1-1; D is uncertain. V was pared by 3 bases and J by 1 base, with 13 bases between. The CDR3 runs to 15 residues. From germline, CDR1 is SGHRS and CDR2 YFSETQ. The CDR3 bases are TGCGCCAGCAGCTCCGGTCCGGCAAGGAACACTGAAGCTTTCTTT. This codes for CASSSGPARNTEAFF.

This chain links TRBV7-6 with TRBJ2-7, with TRBD1 identical over 8 bases. Germline CDR1 reads SGHVS; CDR2 reads FNYEAQ. The CDR3 consists of 16 residues. Losses at the gene ends were 5 bases for V and 0 bases for J; bases not matched to a gene: 9. The CDR3 loop is CASSPSTGEPSYEQYF. The CDR3 DNA sequence: TGTGCCAGCAGCCCTTCGACAGGGGAGCCCTCCTACGAGCAGTACTTC.

The V call is TRBV5-1, the J call TRBJ2-5; 7 positions agree with TRBD1. With 0 bases clipped from V and 1 base from J, the junction kept 3 bases outside the gene matches. The V gene's germline CDR1 is SGHRS and CDR2 YFSETQ. The CDR3 consists of 15 residues. The CDR3 is CASSLGQGPQETQYF. The CDR3 DNA reads TGCGCCAGCAGCTTGGGACAGGGCCCCCAAGAGACCCAGTACTTC.

The V and J genes are TRBV12-3 or TRBV12-4 and TRBJ2-7; D unresolved. The CDR3 loop spans 16 amino acids. Trimming took 3 bases from V and 2 from J, leaving 17 bases between them. This CDR3 is CASSFDQNGVPYEQYF. DNA for the CDR3: TGTGCCAGCAGTTTCGACCAAAATGGGGTCCCCTACGAGCAGTACTTC.

This clonotype was observed a handful of times. This rearrangement joins TRBV6-1 to TRBJ2-7, with 9 bases identical to TRBD1. V was clipped by 6 bases and J by 1 base; unmatched bases: 4. This CDR3 contains 14 residues. CDR1 is MNHNS, CDR2 SASEGT, per germline. CDR3 sequence: CASRPGTGSYEQYF. The CDR3 DNA is TGTGCCAGCAGGCCCGGGACAGGGTCCTACGAGCAGTACTTC.

The rearrangement uses TRBV7-2 and TRBJ2-7, with D perhaps matching TRBD1 (6 bases). Between the trimmed V and J ends, which lost 1 base and 6 bases, there was a span of 10 bases. Germline values: CDR1 SGHTA, CDR2 FQGNSA. CDR3 size: 13 residues. CDR3: CASSLVGQSEQYF. In nucleotides, the CDR3 is TGTGCCAGCAGCTTAGTTGGACAGTCCGAGCAGTACTTC.

This clonotype showed up many times. The chain combines TRBV12-3 or TRBV12-4 with TRBJ2-3; 8 nucleotides match TRBD2. This CDR3 is 13 amino acids long. Trimming took 8 bases from V and 4 from J; bases not matched to a gene: 5. The CDR3 here is CASRGGFADTQYF. As DNA, the CDR3 is TGTGCCAGCCGGGGGGGGTTTGCAGATACGCAGTATTTT.

At least ten counts were recorded for this clonotype. The chain uses TRBV5-5 and TRBJ1-1; no clear D gene. V was pared by 1 base and J by 2 bases, with 9 bases between. CDR3 length equals 14 residues. The V gene's germline CDR1 is SGHKS and CDR2 YYEKEE (reference sequence). This CDR3 reads CASSLPATNTEAFF. In DNA form, the CDR3 reads TGTGCCAGCAGCTTGCCAGCAACCAACACTGAAGCTTTCTTT. The full variable domain, in which reference TRBV5-5 and TRBJ1-1 provide the parts outside the CDR3, is DAGVTQSPTHLIKTRGQQVTLRCSPISGHKSVSWYQQVLGQGPQFIFQYYEKEERGRGNFPDRFSARQFPNYSSELNVNALLLGDSALYLCASSLPATNTEAFFGQGTRLTVV.

On this clonotype: A read error may account for a junction end that differs from germline. V and J are TRBV20-1 and TRBJ2-1; TRBD2 aligns across 11 bases. CDR3 length: 15 residues. CDR1 and CDR2 (germline): DFQATT, SNEGSKA (reference sequence). The CDR3: CCARELGLAENEQFF. Written as DNA, the CDR3 is TGCTGTGCTAGAGAGCTGGGACTAGCGGAGAATGAGCAGTTCTTC.

The gene calls are TRBV19 and TRBJ1-1; TRBD1 is a possible D gene (5 bases). Germline lookup yields CDR1 LNHDA and CDR2 SQIVND (reference sequence). V gave up 3 bases and J gave up 4 bases, with 12 bases separating them. CDR3 length: 14 amino acids. The CDR3: CASSIPQGSTEAFF. The DNA of the CDR3 is TGTGCCAGTAGTATTCCGCAGGGAAGCACTGAAGCTTTCTTT.

This clonotype was seen more than once but under ten times. The chain combines TRBV5-1 with TRBJ2-1, with 8 positions matching TRBD2. Per germline, CDR1 SGHRS and CDR2 YFSETQ. The CDR3 is 15 residues long. The J segment lost 0 bases and the V segment lost 5 bases, leaving 4 bases of the junction unmatched. The CDR3 region is CASSTSGSSYNEQFF. The CDR3 DNA follows: TGCGCCAGCAGTACTAGCGGTAGCTCCTACAATGAGCAGTTCTTC.

This clonotype was picked up many times. This rearrangement joins TRBV11-2 to TRBJ2-7, with a weak D call TRBD2 (5 bases). Germline CDR1 is SGHAT and CDR2 is FQNNGV. The CDR3 covers 14 residues. V was clipped by 1 base and J by 5 bases, with 12 bases between them. The DNA for the CDR3 is TGTGCCAGCAGCTTAGTCCCGCGACTAAACGAGCAGTACTTC. As protein: CASSLVPRLNEQYF. The complete variable domain, with remaining parts taken from reference TRBV11-2 and TRBJ2-7, reads EAGVAQSPRYKIIEKRQSVAFWCNPISGHATLYWYQQILGQGPKLLIQFQNNGVVDDSQLPKDRFSAERLKGVDSTLKIQPAKLEDSAVYLCASSLVPRLNEQYFGPGTRLTVT.

This clonotype came up many times. The rearrangement links TRBV27 to TRBJ2-3; tentative D call: TRBD2 (5 bases). The germline V gene has CDR1 MNHEY and CDR2 SMNVEV (reference sequence). The CDR3 runs to 13 residues. Between the trimmed V and J ends, which lost 6 bases and 0 bases, there was a span of 7 bases. CDR3 coding DNA: TGTGCCAGCAGCCGGACTAGCACAGATACGCAGTATTTT. Translation: CASSRTSTDTQYF.

This clonotype occurred many times. The chain has TRBV28 and TRBJ2-3; D possibly matches TRBD1 or TRBD2 (6 bases each). The germline V gene has CDR1 MDHEN and CDR2 SYDVKM. Between the trimmed V and J ends, which lost 6 bases and 3 bases, there was a span of 13 bases. The length of the CDR3 is 14 residues. This chain's CDR3 is CASRGGGQTDTQYF. The CDR3 bases are TGTGCCAGCAGGGGGGGCGGACAGACAGATACGCAGTATTTT.

This clonotype was counted ten times or more. The chain employs TRBV6-2 or TRBV6-3 and TRBJ2-1; 11 bases agree with TRBD2. Germline V lookup: CDR1 MNHEY, CDR2 SVGEGT. The ends lost 4 bases at V and 4 bases at J; junction bases unmatched: 6. The CDR3 loop spans 16 amino acids. This CDR3 reads CASSSRLAGGYNEQFF. In nucleotides, the CDR3 is TGTGCCAGCAGTTCCCGCCTAGCGGGGGGTTACAATGAGCAGTTCTTC.

This clonotype was recorded many times. The chain couples TRBV12-3 or TRBV12-4 to TRBJ1-4, with D possibly being TRBD1 (5 bases). This CDR3 is 14 amino acids long. V lost 2 bases and J lost 8, with 12 bases in between. This CDR3 is CASSLLGVGEKLFF. The CDR3 DNA sequence: TGTGCCAGCAGTTTATTAGGGGTAGGCGAAAAACTGTTTTTT.

The genes are TRBV5-8 and TRBJ2-3; D is possibly TRBD1 (5 bases). The CDR3 covers 13 residues. Germline V gene sequence: CDR1 SGHTS, CDR2 YDEGEE. Trimming removed 5 bases at V and 8 bases at J, with 15 bases between. CDR3 in amino acids: CASRPRVLVTQYF. Here the CDR3 DNA reads TGTGCCAGCAGACCCAGGGTCCTAGTTACGCAGTATTTT.

This clonotype has ten or more counts. CDR3 DNA sequence: TGTGCCAGCAGCCAAGTAAGCGGAGAAGGCAATGAGCAGTTCTTC. Its protein is CASSQVSGEGNEQFF. The chain combines TRBV3-1 with TRBJ2-1, with D possibly TRBD2 on 5 matching bases. CDR3 length: 15 residues. Germline assignment: CDR1 LGHDT and CDR2 YNNKEL (reference sequence). V dropped 1 base and J dropped 6 bases, with 13 bases sitting between them.

There are many counts of this clonotype. The chain joins TRBV12-3 or TRBV12-4 to TRBJ1-1; 8 positions match TRBD1. The CDR3 contains 14 residues. The trim removed 7 bases at V and 1 base at J, leaving 5 bases unmatched. The CDR3 DNA follows: TGTGCCAGCAAGTGGGACAGGAGGAACACTGAAGCTTTCTTT. As protein: CASKWDRRNTEAFF.